This section outlines one T cell receptor (beta chain) sequence together with its context. Its antigen is unknown. A much bigger clone sits one base away, suggesting this may be a read error. This entry belongs to a study of T cells in Graves' hyperthyroidism and ophthalmopathy. About the study: Pretreatment peripheral blood was obtained at initial diagnosis.

Findings of the study overall: From stable hyperthyroidism, ophthalmopathy was set apart by a 13 V-J model.

Amplification yielded TCR beta CDR3 regions, with RNA transcripts as the source. Primed by the HTBI set, a first-round RT-PCR was run on the TCR CDR3. Each CDR3 protein is one row after TCRdb ran MiXCR on the multiplex PCR reads. The profile shows fewer than 500,000 distinct CDR3 sequences, roughly 14% of them singletons. Germline V lookup: CDR1 SGHTS, CDR2 YDEGEE. The CDR3 totals 16 residues. V lost 0 bases to trimming and J lost 9 bases; unmatched junction nucleotides: 10. Exclusion of a patient resulted from uncontrolled infection, other autoimmune disease, pregnancy or lactation. In making diagnoses, clinical symptoms, serum thyroxine and TRAb, thyroid ultrasound and orbital computed tomography were all used.

V is TRBV5-8 and J is TRBJ2-1; 9 nucleotides agree with TRBD2. The source material was blood. The sequence was obtained from a young woman with Graves' ophthalmopathy. The CDR3 loop reads CASSLGLRGGHSEQFF. The CDR3 DNA sequence: TGTGCCAGCAGCTTGGGGTTGCGGGGGGGTCATTCTGAGCAGTTCTTC.